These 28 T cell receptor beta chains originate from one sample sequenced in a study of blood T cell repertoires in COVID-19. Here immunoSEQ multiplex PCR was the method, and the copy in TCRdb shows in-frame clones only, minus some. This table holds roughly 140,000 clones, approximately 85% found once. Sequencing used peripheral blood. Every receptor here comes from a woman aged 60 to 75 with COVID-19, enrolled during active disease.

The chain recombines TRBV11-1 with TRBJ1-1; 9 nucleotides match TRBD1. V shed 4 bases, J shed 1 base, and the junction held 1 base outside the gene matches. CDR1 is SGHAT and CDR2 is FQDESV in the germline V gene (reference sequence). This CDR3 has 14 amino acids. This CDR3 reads CASSSGQGNTEAFF. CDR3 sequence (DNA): TGTGCCAGCAGCTCGGGACAGGGGAACACTGAAGCTTTCTTT.

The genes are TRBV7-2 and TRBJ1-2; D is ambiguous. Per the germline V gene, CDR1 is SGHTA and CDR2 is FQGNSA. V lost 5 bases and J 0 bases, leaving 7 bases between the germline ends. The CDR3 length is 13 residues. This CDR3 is CASSLQSNYGYTF. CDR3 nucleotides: TGTGCCAGCAGCCTTCAGTCTAACTATGGCTACACCTTC.

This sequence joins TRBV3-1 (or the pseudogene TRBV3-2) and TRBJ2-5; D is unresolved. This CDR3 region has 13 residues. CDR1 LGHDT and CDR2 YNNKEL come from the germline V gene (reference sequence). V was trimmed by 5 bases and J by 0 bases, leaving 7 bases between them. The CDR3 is CASSGPNQETQYF. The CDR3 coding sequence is TGTGCCAGCAGCGGGCCCAACCAAGAGACCCAGTACTTC.

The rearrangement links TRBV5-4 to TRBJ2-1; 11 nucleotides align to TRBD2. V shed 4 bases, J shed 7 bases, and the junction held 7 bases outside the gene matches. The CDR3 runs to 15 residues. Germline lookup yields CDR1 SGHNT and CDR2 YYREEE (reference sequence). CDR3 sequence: CASSPRLAGINEQFF. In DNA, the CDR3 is TGTGCCAGCAGCCCCAGACTAGCGGGAATTAATGAGCAGTTCTTC.

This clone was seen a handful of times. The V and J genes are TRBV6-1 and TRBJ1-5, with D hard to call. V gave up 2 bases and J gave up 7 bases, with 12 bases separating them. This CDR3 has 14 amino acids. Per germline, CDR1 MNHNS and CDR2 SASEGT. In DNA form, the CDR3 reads TGTGCCAGCAGTGAAAGCGGAGGAGGGCAGCCCCAGCATTTT. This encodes CASSESGGGQPQHF.

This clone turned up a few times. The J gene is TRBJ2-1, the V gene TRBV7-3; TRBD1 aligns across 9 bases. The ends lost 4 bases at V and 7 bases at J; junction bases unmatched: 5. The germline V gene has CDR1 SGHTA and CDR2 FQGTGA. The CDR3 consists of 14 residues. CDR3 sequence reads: CASSSRTGVNEQFF. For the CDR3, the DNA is TGTGCCAGCAGCTCCCGGACAGGGGTGAATGAGCAGTTCTTC. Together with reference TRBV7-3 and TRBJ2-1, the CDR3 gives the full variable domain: GAGVSQTPSNKVTEKGKYVELRCDPISGHTALYWYRQSLGQGPEFLIYFQGTGAADDSGLPNDRFFAVRPEGSVSTLKIQRTERGDSAVYLCASSSRTGVNEQFFGPGTRLTVL.

This CDR3 reads CASSRLGTENTEAFF. CDR3 in DNA: TGCGCCAGCAGCCGACTAGGGACAGAGAACACTGAAGCTTTCTTT. The chain combines TRBV5-1 with TRBJ1-1; 7 nucleotides line up with TRBD1. This CDR3 has 15 residues. V was clipped by 4 bases and J by 1 base; unmatched bases: 7. CDR1 is SGHRS, CDR2 YFSETQ, per germline.

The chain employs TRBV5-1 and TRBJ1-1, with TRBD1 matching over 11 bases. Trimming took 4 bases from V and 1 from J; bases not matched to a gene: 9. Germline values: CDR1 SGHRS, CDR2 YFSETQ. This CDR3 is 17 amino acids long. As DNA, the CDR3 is TGCGCCAGCAGCATAACCGGGACAGGGGGTCGGAACACTGAAGCTTTCTTT. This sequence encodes CASSITGTGGRNTEAFF.

CDR3 in DNA: TGCGCCAGCAGCTTGCGACAGGGGGCGGGGGCTGAAGCTTTCTTT. Translated: CASSLRQGAGAEAFF. The genes are TRBV5-1 and TRBJ1-1; 10 nucleotides align to TRBD1. The CDR3 contains 15 residues. With V trimmed by 1 base and J by 6 bases, 6 bases remained unmatched. Germline-derived CDR1 and CDR2 are SGHRS and YFSETQ.

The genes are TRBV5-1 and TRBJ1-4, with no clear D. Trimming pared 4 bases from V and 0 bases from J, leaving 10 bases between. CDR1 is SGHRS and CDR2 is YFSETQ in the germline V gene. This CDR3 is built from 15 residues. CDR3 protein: CASSPTGATNEKLFF. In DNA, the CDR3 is TGCGCCAGCAGCCCCACGGGAGCAACTAATGAAAAACTGTTTTTT.

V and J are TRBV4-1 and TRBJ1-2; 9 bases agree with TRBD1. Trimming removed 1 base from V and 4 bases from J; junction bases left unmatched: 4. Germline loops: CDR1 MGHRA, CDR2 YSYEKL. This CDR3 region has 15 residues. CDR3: CASSQATTGGYGYTF. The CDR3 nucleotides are TGCGCCAGCAGCCAAGCCACGACAGGGGGCTATGGCTACACCTTC.

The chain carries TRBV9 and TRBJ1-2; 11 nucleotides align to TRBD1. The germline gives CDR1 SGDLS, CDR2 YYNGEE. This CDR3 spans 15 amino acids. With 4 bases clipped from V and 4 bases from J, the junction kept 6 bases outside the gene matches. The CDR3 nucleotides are TGTGCCAGCAGCCCACCGGGACAGGGGGTCTATGGCTACACCTTC. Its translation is CASSPPGQGVYGYTF.

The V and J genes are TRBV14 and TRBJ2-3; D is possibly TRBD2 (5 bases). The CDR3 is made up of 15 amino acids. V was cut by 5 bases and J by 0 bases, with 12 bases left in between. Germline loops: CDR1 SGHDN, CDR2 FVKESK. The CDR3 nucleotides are TGTGCCAGCAGCGGATTAGCGCCTAGCACAGATACGCAGTATTTT. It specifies CASSGLAPSTDTQYF.

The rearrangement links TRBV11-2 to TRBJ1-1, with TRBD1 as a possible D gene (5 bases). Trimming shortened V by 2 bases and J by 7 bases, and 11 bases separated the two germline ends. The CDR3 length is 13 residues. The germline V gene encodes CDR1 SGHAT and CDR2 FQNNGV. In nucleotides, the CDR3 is TGTGCCAGCAGCTTAAGAGGAACAGGTGAAGCTTTCTTT. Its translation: CASSLRGTGEAFF.

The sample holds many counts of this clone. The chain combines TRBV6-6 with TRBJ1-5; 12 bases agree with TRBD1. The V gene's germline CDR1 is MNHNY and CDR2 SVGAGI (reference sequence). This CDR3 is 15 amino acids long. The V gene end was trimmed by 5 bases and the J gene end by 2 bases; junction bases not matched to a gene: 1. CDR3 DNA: TGTGCCAGCAGTAGGGACAGGGGGCGCAATCAGCCCCAGCATTTT. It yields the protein CASSRDRGRNQPQHF.

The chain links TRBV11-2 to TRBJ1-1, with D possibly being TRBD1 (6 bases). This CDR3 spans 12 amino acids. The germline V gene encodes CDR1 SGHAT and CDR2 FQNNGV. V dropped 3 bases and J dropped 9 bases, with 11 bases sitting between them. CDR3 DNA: TGTGCCAGCAGCTTCCTCCAGGGGAAAGCTTTCTTT. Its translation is CASSFLQGKAFF.

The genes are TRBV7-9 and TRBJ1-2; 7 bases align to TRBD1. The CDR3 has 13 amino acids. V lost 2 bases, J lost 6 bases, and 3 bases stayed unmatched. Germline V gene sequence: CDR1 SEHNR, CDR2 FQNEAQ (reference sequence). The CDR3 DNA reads TGTGCCAGCAGCTTAAGGGACAGTAATGGCTACACCTTC. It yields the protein CASSLRDSNGYTF.

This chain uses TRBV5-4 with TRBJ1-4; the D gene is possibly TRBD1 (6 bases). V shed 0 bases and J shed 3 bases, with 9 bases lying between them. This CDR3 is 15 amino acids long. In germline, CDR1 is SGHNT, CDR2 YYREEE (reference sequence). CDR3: CASSLEDSPNEKLFF. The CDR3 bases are TGTGCCAGCAGCTTGGAGGACAGCCCTAATGAAAAACTGTTTTTT.

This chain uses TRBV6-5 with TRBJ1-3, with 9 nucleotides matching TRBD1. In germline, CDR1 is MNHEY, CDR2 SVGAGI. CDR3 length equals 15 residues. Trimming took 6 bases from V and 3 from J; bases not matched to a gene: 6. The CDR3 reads CASSRWTGVGNTIYF. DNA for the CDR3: TGTGCCAGCAGCCGATGGACAGGGGTTGGAAACACCATATATTTT.

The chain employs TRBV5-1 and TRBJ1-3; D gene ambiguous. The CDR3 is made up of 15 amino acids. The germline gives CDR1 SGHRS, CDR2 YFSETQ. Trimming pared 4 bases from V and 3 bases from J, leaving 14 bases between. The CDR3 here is CASSLGTGFGNTIYF. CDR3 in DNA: TGCGCCAGCAGCCTTGGAACCGGGTTTGGAAACACCATATATTTT.

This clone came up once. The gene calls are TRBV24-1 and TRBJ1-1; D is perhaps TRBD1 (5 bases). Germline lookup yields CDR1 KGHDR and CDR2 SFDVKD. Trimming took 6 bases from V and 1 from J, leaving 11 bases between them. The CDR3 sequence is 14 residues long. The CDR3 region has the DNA TGTGCCACCAGTCTCGGCGGGGGGAACACTGAAGCTTTCTTT. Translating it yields CATSLGGGNTEAFF.

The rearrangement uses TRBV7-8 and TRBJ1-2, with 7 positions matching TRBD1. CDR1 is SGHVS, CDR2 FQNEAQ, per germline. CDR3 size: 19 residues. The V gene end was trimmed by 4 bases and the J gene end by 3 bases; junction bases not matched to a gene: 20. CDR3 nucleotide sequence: TGTGCCAGCAGCTCTACGCGGAGGGGGCTTACAAAATACGACTATGGCTACACCTTC. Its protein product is CASSSTRRGLTKYDYGYTF.

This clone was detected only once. This chain's CDR3 is CASSSGLSGRDTQYF. DNA for the CDR3: TGCGCCAGCAGCTCTGGACTATCGGGCAGAGATACGCAGTATTTT. The rearrangement joins TRBV5-1 to TRBJ2-3; maybe TRBD2 (6 bases). Looked up from germline, CDR1 is SGHRS and CDR2 is YFSETQ. The CDR3 sequence is 15 residues long. V lost 3 bases and J 5 bases, leaving 16 bases between the germline ends.

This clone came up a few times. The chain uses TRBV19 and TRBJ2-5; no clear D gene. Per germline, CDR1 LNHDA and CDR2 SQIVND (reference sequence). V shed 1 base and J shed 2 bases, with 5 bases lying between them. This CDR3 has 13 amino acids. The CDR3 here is CASSIVIQETQYF. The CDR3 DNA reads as TGTGCCAGTAGTATAGTTATACAAGAGACCCAGTACTTC.

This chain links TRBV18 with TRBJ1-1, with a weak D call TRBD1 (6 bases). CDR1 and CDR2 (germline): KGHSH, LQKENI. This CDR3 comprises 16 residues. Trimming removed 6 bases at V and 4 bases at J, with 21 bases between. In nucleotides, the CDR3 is TGTGCCAGCTCGCCCCGAGAGGGGGAGTCGGGCACTGAAGCTTTCTTT. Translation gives CASSPREGESGTEAFF.

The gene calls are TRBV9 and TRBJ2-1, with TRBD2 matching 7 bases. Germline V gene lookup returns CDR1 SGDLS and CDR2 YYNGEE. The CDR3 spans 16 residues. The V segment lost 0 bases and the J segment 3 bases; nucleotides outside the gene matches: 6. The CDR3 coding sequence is TGTGCCAGCAGCGTAGCTAATGGCGGGAGCTACAATGAGCAGTTCTTC. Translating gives CASSVANGGSYNEQFF.

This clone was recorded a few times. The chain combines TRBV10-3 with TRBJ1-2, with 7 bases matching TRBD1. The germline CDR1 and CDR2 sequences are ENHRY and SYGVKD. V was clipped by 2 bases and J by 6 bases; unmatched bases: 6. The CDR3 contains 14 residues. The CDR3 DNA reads TGTGCCATCAGTGAGATCCGGGACAGAAATGGCTACACCTTC. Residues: CAISEIRDRNGYTF.

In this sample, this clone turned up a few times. CDR3 coding DNA: TGTGCCAGCAGCCAAGATAGCAGCGGGGGGTACAATGAGCAGTTCTTC. Protein product: CASSQDSSGGYNEQFF. The chain recombines TRBV4-2 with TRBJ2-1; 9 nucleotides line up with TRBD2. The CDR3 is 16 amino acids. Germline-derived CDR1 and CDR2 are LGHNA and YNFKEQ. V was clipped by 0 bases and J by 4 bases; unmatched bases: 4.